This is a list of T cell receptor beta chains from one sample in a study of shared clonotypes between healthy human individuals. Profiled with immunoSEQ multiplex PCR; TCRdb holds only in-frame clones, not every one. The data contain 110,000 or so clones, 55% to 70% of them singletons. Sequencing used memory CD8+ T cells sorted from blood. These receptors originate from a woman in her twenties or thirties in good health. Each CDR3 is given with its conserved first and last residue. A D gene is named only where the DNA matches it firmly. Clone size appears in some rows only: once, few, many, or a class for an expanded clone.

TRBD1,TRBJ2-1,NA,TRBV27,CASGLVGTGKNEQFF,TGTGCCAGCGGATTGGTCGGGACAGGAAAAAATGAGCAGTTCTTC
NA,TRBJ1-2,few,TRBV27,CASSLAGHYGYTF,TGTGCCAGCAGTTTAGCCGGGCACTATGGCTACACCTTC
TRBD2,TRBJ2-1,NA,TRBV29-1,CSTVTSGRENEQFF,TGCAGCACCGTAACTAGCGGGAGGGAGAATGAGCAGTTCTTC
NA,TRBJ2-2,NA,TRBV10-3,CAISGVTGELFF,TGTGCCATCAGTGGGGTGACCGGGGAGCTGTTTTTT
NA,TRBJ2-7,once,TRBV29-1,CSVVQGDRNEQYF,TGCAGCGTTGTCCAGGGTGATCGGAACGAGCAGTACTTC
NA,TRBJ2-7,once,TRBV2,CASSEDPLTEQYF,TGTGCCAGCAGTGAAGACCCCTTGACCGAGCAGTACTTC
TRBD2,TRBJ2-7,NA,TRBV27,CASSSRGRALPEQYF,TGTGCCAGCAGTTCTCGTGGGAGGGCCCTCCCCGAGCAGTACTTC
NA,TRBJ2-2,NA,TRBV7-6,CASSLPSTHTGELFF,TGTGCCAGCAGCTTACCATCCACTCACACCGGGGAGCTGTTTTTT
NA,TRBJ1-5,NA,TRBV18,CASSPSNEKNQPQHF,TGTGCCAGCTCACCGTCCAATGAGAAGAATCAGCCCCAGCATTTT
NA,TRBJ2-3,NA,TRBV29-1,CSVEARGGSADTQYF,TGCAGCGTTGAAGCCCGAGGGGGAAGCGCAGATACGCAGTATTTT
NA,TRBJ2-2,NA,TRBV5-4,CASTEGPRDPGELFF,TGTGCCAGCACTGAGGGGCCACGGGACCCCGGGGAGCTGTTTTTT
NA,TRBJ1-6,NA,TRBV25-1,CASSQGGGHSPLHF,TGTGCCAGCAGTCAGGGCGGTGGGCATTCACCCCTCCACTTT
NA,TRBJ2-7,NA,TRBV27,CASSSLPPTFYEQYF,TGTGCCAGCAGTTCCCTTCCTCCTACATTCTACGAGCAGTACTTC
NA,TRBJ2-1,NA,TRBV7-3,CASSLGSGLYNEQFF,TGTGCCAGCAGCTTAGGGTCGGGACTCTACAATGAGCAGTTCTTC
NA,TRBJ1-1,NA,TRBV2,CASRLGGETEAFF,TGTGCCAGCAGGCTAGGGGGGGAGACTGAAGCTTTCTTT
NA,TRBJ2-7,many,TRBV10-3,CAISEEESSYEQYF,TGTGCCATCAGTGAGGAGGAGAGCTCCTACGAGCAGTACTTC
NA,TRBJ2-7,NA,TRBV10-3,CAISDEETYEQYF,TGTGCCATCAGTGATGAGGAAACCTACGAGCAGTACTTC
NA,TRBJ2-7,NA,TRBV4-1,CASSQSPWGSTYEQYF,TGCGCCAGCAGCCAATCCCCCTGGGGGTCCACCTACGAGCAGTACTTC
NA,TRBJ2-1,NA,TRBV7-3,CASSLWGNTASGEQFF,TGTGCCAGCAGCTTATGGGGCAACACGGCCAGTGGTGAGCAGTTCTTC
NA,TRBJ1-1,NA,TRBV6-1,CASSEVGGSTEAFF,TGTGCCAGCAGTGAAGTTGGGGGGAGCACTGAAGCTTTCTTT
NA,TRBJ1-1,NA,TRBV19,CASKSLGWTGFSNTEAFF,TGTGCCAGTAAATCACTGGGATGGACGGGTTTTTCGAACACTGAAGCTTTCTTT
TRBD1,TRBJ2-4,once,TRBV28,CASSLDRAAFSVQYF,TGTGCCAGCAGTTTAGACAGGGCGGCTTTCTCCGTTCAGTACTTC
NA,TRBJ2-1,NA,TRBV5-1,CASSHDSSSYNEQFF,TGCGCCAGCAGCCACGACAGTAGCTCCTACAATGAGCAGTTCTTC
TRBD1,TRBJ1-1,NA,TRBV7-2,CASSLGQLNTEAFF,TGTGCCAGCAGCTTGGGACAGCTGAACACTGAAGCTTTCTTT
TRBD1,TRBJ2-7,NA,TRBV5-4,CASSSRTGQGGYEQYF,TGTGCCAGCAGCTCCCGTACGGGACAGGGAGGCTACGAGCAGTACTTC
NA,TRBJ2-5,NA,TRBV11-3,CARSLSHRPQETQYF,TGTGCCCGCAGCTTATCGCACAGACCACAAGAGACCCAGTACTTC
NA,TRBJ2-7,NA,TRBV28,CASSPPGTLSYEQYF,TGTGCCAGCAGTCCCCCCGGGACCCTTTCCTACGAGCAGTACTTC
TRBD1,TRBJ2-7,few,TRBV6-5,CASRLTGESYEQYF,TGTGCCAGCAGGTTGACAGGGGAAAGCTACGAGCAGTACTTC
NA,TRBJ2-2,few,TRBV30,CAYRLNTGELFF,TGTGCCTACCGACTTAACACCGGGGAGCTGTTTTTT
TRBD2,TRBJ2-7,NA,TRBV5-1,CASSLTSGAKYEQYF,TGCGCCAGCAGCTTGACTAGCGGGGCTAAATACGAGCAGTACTTC
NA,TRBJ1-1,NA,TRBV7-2,CASSSQRDTEAFF,TGTGCCAGCAGCTCGCAACGGGACACTGAAGCTTTCTTT
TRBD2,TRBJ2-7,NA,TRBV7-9,CASSRAAGEGYEQYF,TGTGCCAGCAGCCGGGCGGCGGGGGAGGGCTACGAGCAGTACTTC
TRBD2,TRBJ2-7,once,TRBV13,CASSLEAGGYEQYF,TGTGCCAGCAGCTTAGAAGCGGGAGGGTACGAGCAGTACTTC
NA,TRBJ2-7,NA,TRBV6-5,CASSYGRGGYEQYF,TGTGCCAGCAGTTACGGGAGGGGGGGCTACGAGCAGTACTTC
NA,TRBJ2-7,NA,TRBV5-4,CASSLLGQIYEQYF,TGTGCCAGCAGCTTGTTGGGACAAATCTACGAGCAGTACTTC
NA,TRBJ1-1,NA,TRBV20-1,CSAREAFF,TGCAGTGCTAGAGAAGCTTTCTTT
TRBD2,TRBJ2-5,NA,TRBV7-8,CASSKRESVQETQYF,TGTGCCAGCAGCAAGCGGGAGTCGGTCCAAGAGACCCAGTACTTC
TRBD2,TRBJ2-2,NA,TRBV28,CASSLGWRSGSTGELFF,TGTGCCAGCAGTTTAGGGTGGCGGAGCGGGAGCACCGGGGAGCTGTTTTTT
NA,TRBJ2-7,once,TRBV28,CASSPLTGPYEQYF,TGTGCCAGCAGTCCCCTCACAGGGCCCTACGAGCAGTACTTC
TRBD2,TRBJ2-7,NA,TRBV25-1,CASSEEAGGSYEQYF,TGTGCCAGCAGTGAAGAAGCGGGAGGGTCCTACGAGCAGTACTTC
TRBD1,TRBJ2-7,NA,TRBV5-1,CASSLSRGTGVHEQYF,TGCGCCAGCAGCTTGAGTAGGGGGACAGGGGTCCACGAGCAGTACTTC